What follows are 20 T cell receptor beta chains derived from one specimen sequenced in a study of high-grade serous ovarian cancer treatment subgroups. The tumor samples were collected prior to definitive surgery or chemotherapy. Assay used: immunoSEQ multiplex PCR; TCRdb lists only in-frame clones, some missing. The sample has several thousand clones; roughly 71% are singletons. The sequencing input was tumor tissue. The source is a human donor with high-grade serous ovarian cancer.

J is TRBJ2-1 and V is TRBV2; D possibly corresponds to TRBD2 (5 bases). The germline V gene encodes CDR1 SNHLY and CDR2 FYNNEI. V shed 5 bases and J shed 7 bases, with 18 bases lying between them. The CDR3 length is 15 residues. Written as DNA, the CDR3 is TGTGCCAGCAGTCCAGGTCCCGCGGGTTCAAATGAGCAGTTCTTC. Translated: CASSPGPAGSNEQFF.

This clone was counted between two and nine times. V and J are TRBV7-9 and TRBJ1-1; TRBD1 is a possible D gene (6 bases). V was clipped by 4 bases and J by 1 base, with 16 bases between them. This CDR3 comprises 16 residues. Germline V gene sequence: CDR1 SEHNR, CDR2 FQNEAQ (reference sequence). The CDR3, as DNA: TGTGCCAGCAGCTCTTCGGGGGCCACCGCGAACACTGAAGCTTTCTTT. This gives the protein CASSSSGATANTEAFF.

The rearrangement joins TRBV7-8 to TRBJ2-5; 7 bases map to TRBD2. The trim removed 7 bases at V and 4 bases at J, leaving 12 bases unmatched. The V gene's germline CDR1 is SGHVS and CDR2 FQNEAQ. The CDR3 is 15 residues long. The chain's CDR3 is CASTLQRGPSETQYF. The CDR3 nucleotides read TGTGCCAGCACACTTCAGCGGGGACCCTCAGAGACCCAGTACTTC.

On this clone itself: The junction departs from germline at one end; a sequencing error may be responsible. The gene calls are TRBV6-1 and TRBJ2-5; TRBD2 is a possible D gene (5 bases). This CDR3 has 13 residues. CDR1 and CDR2 from the germline V gene are MNHNS and SASEGT. CDR3 sequence reads: CASAWESVETRYF. In DNA form, the CDR3 reads TGTGCCAGCGCTTGGGAGTCAGTAGAGACCCGGTACTTC.

This clone was counted a few times. The rearrangement joins TRBV6-5 to TRBJ2-4; 7 positions match TRBD1. The CDR3 has 14 amino acids. V shed 5 bases and J 1 base; nucleotides not matched to a gene: 2. The germline V gene encodes CDR1 MNHEY and CDR2 SVGAGI. The CDR3: CASSLDRAKNIQYF. CDR3 DNA: TGTGCCAGCAGTCTGGACAGGGCCAAAAACATTCAGTACTTC.

The chain links TRBV6-1 to TRBJ1-2; 7 positions match TRBD1. The CDR3 extends over 15 amino acids. CDR1 is MNHNS and CDR2 is SASEGT in the germline V gene. V lost 7 bases and J lost 4; bases outside the gene matches: 12. The CDR3 nucleotides read TGTGCCAGCAATCAGGGGGGGGATGGCCGCTATGGCTACACCTTC. It specifies CASNQGGDGRYGYTF.

The chain links TRBV6-5 to TRBJ1-5; D is undetermined. The CDR3 length is 15 residues. V lost 6 bases to trimming and J lost 0 bases, with 12 bases between them. Germline lookup yields CDR1 MNHEY and CDR2 SVGAGI. CDR3 in amino acids: CASRHQAYSNQPQHF. CDR3 bases: TGTGCCAGCAGGCATCAGGCTTATAGCAATCAGCCCCAGCATTTT.

The chain couples TRBV11-2 to TRBJ2-7, with D possibly being TRBD1 (6 bases). Germline CDR1 reads SGHAT; CDR2 reads FQNNGV. V dropped 1 base and J dropped 2 bases, with 9 bases sitting between them. This CDR3 region has 14 residues. The CDR3 DNA reads as TGTGCCAGCAGCTTAGGGGGACATACCTACGAGCAGTACTTC. Protein sequence: CASSLGGHTYEQYF.

V gene TRBV19 combines with J gene TRBJ2-6; unclear D gene. The CDR3 contains 15 residues. CDR1 and CDR2 from the germline V gene are LNHDA and SQIVND (reference sequence). Trimming took 6 bases from V and 0 from J, leaving 9 bases between them. The CDR3 region is CASSSILSGANVLTF. CDR3 DNA sequence: TGTGCCAGTAGCTCAATACTCTCTGGGGCCAACGTCCTGACTTTC.

V is TRBV6-5 and J is TRBJ1-3, with 8 positions matching TRBD1. The germline V gene encodes CDR1 MNHEY and CDR2 SVGAGI. Germline trimming cut 4 bases from V and 8 bases from J; bases unmatched to any gene: 7. The CDR3 covers 14 residues. CDR3 coding DNA: TGTGCCAGCAGTTTCCGACAGGGGACCCACACCATATATTTT. Translation gives CASSFRQGTHTIYF.

This clone has a handful of counts. The V call is TRBV2, the J call TRBJ1-1; no definite D call. V was pared by 4 bases and J by 1 base, with 4 bases between. The CDR3 is 12 amino acids. The germline gives CDR1 SNHLY, CDR2 FYNNEI. This CDR3 reads CASSGWNTEAFF. In nucleotides, the CDR3 is TGTGCCAGCAGTGGGTGGAACACTGAAGCTTTCTTT.

The gene calls are TRBV11-2 and TRBJ2-1; 7 positions match TRBD2. Trimming at V came to 2 bases and at J to 2 bases, leaving 15 bases not matched to a gene. CDR1 and CDR2 from the germline V gene are SGHAT and FQNNGV. The CDR3 is 19 amino acids. The CDR3: CASSLHPRLARGAYNEQFF. CDR3 coding DNA: TGTGCCAGCAGCTTACACCCCCGACTAGCAAGGGGCGCCTACAATGAGCAGTTCTTC.

The chain recombines TRBV6-4 with TRBJ2-1; D is possibly TRBD2 (6 bases). With 0 bases removed from V and 8 bases from J, the gap between germline ends came to 8 bases. CDR3 length equals 13 residues. Germline CDR1 and CDR2: MRHNA and SNTAGT. CDR3 residues: CASSDSPSDEQFF. In DNA form, the CDR3 reads TGTGCCAGCAGTGACTCTCCTAGCGATGAGCAGTTCTTC.

The chain recombines TRBV5-6 with TRBJ2-7; TRBD2 aligns across 12 bases. The CDR3 is made up of 15 amino acids. Germline trimming cut 4 bases from V and 3 bases from J; bases unmatched to any gene: 5. The germline CDR1 and CDR2 sequences are SGHDT and YYEEEE. CDR3 DNA: TGTGCCAGCAGCCTAGCGGGGGGGCCTATCTACGAGCAGTACTTC. It translates to CASSLAGGPIYEQYF.

The rearrangement joins TRBV7-9 to TRBJ2-1; 9 bases agree with TRBD1. Germline V gene sequence: CDR1 SEHNR, CDR2 FQNEAQ (reference sequence). The length of the CDR3 is 12 residues. Trimming at V came to 5 bases and at J to 9 bases, leaving 2 bases not matched to a gene. The CDR3 is CASSGQGSEQFF. CDR3 bases: TGTGCCAGCAGCGGACAGGGGAGTGAGCAGTTCTTC.

This clone turned up a few times. V usage is TRBV4-2 and J usage is TRBJ1-5; 8 bases match TRBD1. V dropped 0 bases and J dropped 1; count of bases not matched to a gene: 8. The CDR3 loop spans 18 amino acids. Germline-derived CDR1 and CDR2 are LGHNA and YNFKEQ. The CDR3 reads CASSQESGQVYSNQPQHF. The CDR3 nucleotides read TGTGCCAGCAGCCAAGAATCGGGACAGGTGTACAGCAATCAGCCCCAGCATTTT.

The V gene is TRBV6-9, the J gene TRBJ2-5, with D hard to call. CDR1 MNHGY and CDR2 SVAAGI come from the germline V gene. The CDR3 runs to 12 residues. Trimming pared 3 bases from V and 5 bases from J, leaving 7 bases between. The CDR3, as DNA: TGTGCCAGCAGTTACGGTCACGAGACCCAGTACTTC. Translation: CASSYGHETQYF.

This chain links TRBV4-3 with TRBJ1-2; D unresolved. V lost 0 bases, J lost 4 bases, and 18 bases lay in between. CDR1 is LGHNA and CDR2 is YSLEER in the germline V gene. This CDR3 region has 17 residues. In DNA, the CDR3 is TGCGCCAGCAGCCAAGATTGGAAAATATTAGGAGGCTATGGCTACACCTTC. Its protein product is CASSQDWKILGGYGYTF.

The table lists this clone with a count of one. This chain uses TRBV10-1 with TRBJ2-3; 10 bases match TRBD2. Germline CDR1 WNHNN, CDR2 SYGVQD (reference sequence). The CDR3 is made up of 15 amino acids. Trimming at V came to 0 bases and at J to 6 bases, leaving 3 bases not matched to a gene. The CDR3 coding sequence is TGCGCCAGCAGTGAGTCTCTAGCGGGGGTGGATACGCAGTATTTT. Encoded protein: CASSESLAGVDTQYF.

This clone was observed once. The chain links TRBV6-5 to TRBJ1-3, with D unresolved. This CDR3 is built from 14 residues. Trimming removed 0 bases from V and 2 bases from J, with 5 bases in between. CDR1 is MNHEY and CDR2 is SVGAGI in the germline V gene. The CDR3 reads CASSYSTAGNTIYF. The CDR3 DNA follows: TGTGCCAGCAGTTACTCGACTGCTGGAAACACCATATATTTT.